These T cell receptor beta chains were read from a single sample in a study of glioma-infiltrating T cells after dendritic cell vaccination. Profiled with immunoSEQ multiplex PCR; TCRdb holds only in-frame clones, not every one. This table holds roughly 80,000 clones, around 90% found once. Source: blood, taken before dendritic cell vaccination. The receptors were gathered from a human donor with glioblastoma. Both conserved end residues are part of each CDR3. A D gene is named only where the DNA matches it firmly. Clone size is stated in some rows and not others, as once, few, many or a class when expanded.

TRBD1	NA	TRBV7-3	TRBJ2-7	TGTGCCAGCAGCTTAGGTAAGGGGGCAGACTACGAGCAGTACTTC	CASSLGKGADYEQYF
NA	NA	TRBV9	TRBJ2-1	TGTGCCAGCAGCTCGACAGGCCGAAGCTCCTACAATGAGCAGTTCTTC	CASSSTGRSSYNEQFF
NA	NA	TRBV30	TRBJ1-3	TGTGCCTGGAGCGGAGTTTCGGCACTGAGCTCTGGAAACACCATATATTTT	CAWSGVSALSSGNTIYF
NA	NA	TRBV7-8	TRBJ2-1	TGTGCCAGCAGCTTGATACTAGACCCCTACAATGAGCAGTTCTTC	CASSLILDPYNEQFF
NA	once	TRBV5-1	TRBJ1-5	TGCGCCAGCAGCTTGACAGGCAAACAGCCCCAGCATTTT	CASSLTGKQPQHF
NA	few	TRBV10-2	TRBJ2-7	TGCGCCAGCAGTGAGTCAATGACCGGGACATCTTTCAACGAGCAGTACTTC	CASSESMTGTSFNEQYF
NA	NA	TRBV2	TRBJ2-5	TGTGCCAGCAGTGAAGCGGGACTTACCATAGCGACCCAGTACTTC	CASSEAGLTIATQYF
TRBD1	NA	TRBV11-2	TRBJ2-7	TGTGCCAGCAGCTCTCGTACAGGGGAAAACTCCTACGAGCAGTACTTC	CASSSRTGENSYEQYF
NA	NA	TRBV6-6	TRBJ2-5	TGTGCCAGCAGTTACCACAGGGTGGAGACCCAGTACTTC	CASSYHRVETQYF
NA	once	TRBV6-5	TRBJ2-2	TGTGCCAGCAGTCCTCGCACCGGGGAGCTGTTTTTT	CASSPRTGELFF
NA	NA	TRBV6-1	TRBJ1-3	TGTGCCAGCAGTGGAGGTTTTACAGGGCTTTCTGGAAACACCATATATTTT	CASSGGFTGLSGNTIYF
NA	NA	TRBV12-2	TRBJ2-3	TGTGCAAGTCGCCCTAGGGCTCAGCGGGGCCCGCCAGATACGCAGTATTTT	CASRPRAQRGPPDTQYF
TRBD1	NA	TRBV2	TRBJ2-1	TGTGCCAGCAGTGACGGGACAGGGAGGCTCAATGAGCAGTTCTTC	CASSDGTGRLNEQFF
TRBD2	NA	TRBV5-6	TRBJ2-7	TGTGCCAGCAGCTTGAACGGGGGGATATACGAGCAGTACTTC	CASSLNGGIYEQYF
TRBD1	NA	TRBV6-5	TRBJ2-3	TGTGCCAGCATTAAGGTCGGACAGGCGACAGATACGCAGTATTTT	CASIKVGQATDTQYF
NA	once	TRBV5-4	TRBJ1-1	TGTGCCAGCAGGACGGGAAACACTGAAGCTTTCTTT	CASRTGNTEAFF
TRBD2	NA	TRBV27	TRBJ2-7	TGTGCCAGCAGTCCTAGACTAGCGGGGGGCGGATACGAGCAGTACTTC	CASSPRLAGGGYEQYF
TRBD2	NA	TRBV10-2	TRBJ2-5	TGCGCCAGCAGTGTATGGACTAGCGGGCAAGAGACCCAGTACTTC	CASSVWTSGQETQYF
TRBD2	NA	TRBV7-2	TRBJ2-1	TGTGCCAGCAGCCCACAGCGGGGAGGAAACAATGAGCAGTTCTTC	CASSPQRGGNNEQFF
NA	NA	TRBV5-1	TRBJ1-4	TGCGCCAGCAGCTTGGGAGGGCGTCAAGAAAAACTGTTTTTT	CASSLGGRQEKLFF
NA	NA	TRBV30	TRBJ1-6	TGTGCCTGGAGTCCTAACCCCGGTGTTTCACCCCTCCACTTT	CAWSPNPGVSPLHF
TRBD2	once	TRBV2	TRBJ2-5	TGTGCCAGCAGCGTTAGCGGGGGGTTTATGGAGACCCAGTACTTC	CASSVSGGFMETQYF
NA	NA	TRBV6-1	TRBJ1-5	TGTGCCAGCAGTGATCTGAGAAATCAGCCCCAGCATTTT	CASSDLRNQPQHF
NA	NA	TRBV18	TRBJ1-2	TGTGCCAGCTCACGTACAACAGAAAATAACTATGGCTACACCTTC	CASSRTTENNYGYTF
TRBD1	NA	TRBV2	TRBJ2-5	TGTGCCAGCAGCGAAAGACAGGGGATGGAGACCCAGTACTTC	CASSERQGMETQYF
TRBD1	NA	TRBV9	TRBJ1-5	TGTGCCAGCAGCGAGAGCCCGGGACAGGGGGAACAGCCCCAGCATTTT	CASSESPGQGEQPQHF
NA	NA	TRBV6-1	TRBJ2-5	TGTGCCAGCAGTGAAACGAGTATCCAAGAGACCCAGTACTTC	CASSETSIQETQYF
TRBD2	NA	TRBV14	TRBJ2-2	TGTGCCAGCAGATGGAGCGGGAGCCTCACCGGGGAGCTGTTTTTT	CASRWSGSLTGELFF
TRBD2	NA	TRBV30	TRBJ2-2	TGTGCCTGGAGTGTAATTAGCGGGAGGGGCGGCGGGGAGCTGTTTTTT	CAWSVISGRGGGELFF
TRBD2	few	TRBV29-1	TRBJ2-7	TGCCTCCTCCGGAGGAGGACTAGCGAAACTCCACCTCACTACGAGCAGTACTTC	CLLRRRTSETPPHYEQYF
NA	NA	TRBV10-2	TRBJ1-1	TGCGCCAGCAGCGCAGGGATGAACACTGAAGCTTTCTTT	CASSAGMNTEAFF
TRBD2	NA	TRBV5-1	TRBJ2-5	TGCGCCAGCACCCGGACTAGCGGGTGGGAGACCCAGTACTTC	CASTRTSGWETQYF
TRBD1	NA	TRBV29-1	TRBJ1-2	TGCAGCGTAATAACCGGGACAGCCGACTATGGCTACACCTTC	CSVITGTADYGYTF
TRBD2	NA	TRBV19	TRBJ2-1	TGTGCCAGTAGTATTCCCGGCGGGGGGGCCTACAATGAGCAGTTCTTC	CASSIPGGGAYNEQFF
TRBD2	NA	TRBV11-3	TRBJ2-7	TGTGCCAGCAGCTTTAGCGGGGAGCAGTACTTC	CASSFSGEQYF
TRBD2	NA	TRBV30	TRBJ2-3	TGTGCCTGGACAGCACGGGGCGGGACTAGCGGGAGCGATACGCAGTATTTT	CAWTARGGTSGSDTQYF
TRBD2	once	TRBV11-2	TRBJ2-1	TGTGCCAGCAGCTTACTGAGAGCGGGGGGAGGGGAGCAGTTCTTC	CASSLLRAGGGEQFF
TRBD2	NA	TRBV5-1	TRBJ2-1	TGCGCCAGCAGTGGAGGGACTAGCGGGAGGCGGGAGGTGTTCTTC	CASSGGTSGRREVFF
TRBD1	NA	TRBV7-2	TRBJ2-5	TGTGCCAGCAGCTACGGGACAGCGTCCGGGACCCAGTACTTC	CASSYGTASGTQYF
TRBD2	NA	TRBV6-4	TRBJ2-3	TGTGCCAGCAGTGAGCGGGGGAGTACAGATACGCAGTATTTT	CASSERGSTDTQYF
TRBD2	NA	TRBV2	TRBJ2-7	TGTGCCAGCAGTCACTCGGGGGGACGGTCCTACGAGCAGTACTTC	CASSHSGGRSYEQYF
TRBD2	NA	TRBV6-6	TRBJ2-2	TGTGCCAGCAGTTCTCTAGCGGGAGGCGCCGGGGAGCTGTTTTTT	CASSSLAGGAGELFF
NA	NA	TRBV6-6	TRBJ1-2	TGTGCCACTGCACGCAACAGCCAAGACTATGGCTACACCTTC	CATARNSQDYGYTF
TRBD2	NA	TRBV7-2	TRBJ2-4	TGTGCCAGCAGCTTAGATGGCGGGAGGGCCAAAAACATTCAGTACTTC	CASSLDGGRAKNIQYF
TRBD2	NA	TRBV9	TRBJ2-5	TGTGCCAGCAGCGAGACTAGCGGCACGGAGACCCAGTACTTC	CASSETSGTETQYF
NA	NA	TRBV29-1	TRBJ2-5	TGCAGCGTTGACGACGGGGGGCCAGAGACCCAGTACTTC	CSVDDGGPETQYF
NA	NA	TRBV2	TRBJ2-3	TGTGCCAGCAGAGGCAGGACAGAAAGCACAGATACGCAGTATTTT	CASRGRTESTDTQYF
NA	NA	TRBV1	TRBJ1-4	TGCACCAGCAGCCCCAGGACAGGGGAAAAACTGTTTTTT	CTSSPRTGEKLFF
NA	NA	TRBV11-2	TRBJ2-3	TGTGCCAGCAGGCTAGATAGCTACACAGATACGCAGTATTTT	CASRLDSYTDTQYF